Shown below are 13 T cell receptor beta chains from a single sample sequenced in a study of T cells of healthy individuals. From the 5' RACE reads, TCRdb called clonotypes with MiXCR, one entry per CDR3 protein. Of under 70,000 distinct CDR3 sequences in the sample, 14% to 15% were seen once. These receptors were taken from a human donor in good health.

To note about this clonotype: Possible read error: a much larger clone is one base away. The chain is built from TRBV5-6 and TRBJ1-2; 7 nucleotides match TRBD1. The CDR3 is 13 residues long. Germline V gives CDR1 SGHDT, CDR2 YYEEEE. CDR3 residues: CASSLGQGDGYNF. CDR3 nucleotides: TGTGCCAGCAGCTTGGGACAGGGCGATGGCTACAACTTC. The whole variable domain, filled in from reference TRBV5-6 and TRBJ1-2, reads DAGVTQSPTHLIKTRGQQVTLRCSPKSGHDTVSWYQQALGQGPQFIFQYYEEEERQRGNFPDRFSGHQFPNYSSELNVNALLLGDSALYLCASSLGQGDGYNFGSGTRLTVV.

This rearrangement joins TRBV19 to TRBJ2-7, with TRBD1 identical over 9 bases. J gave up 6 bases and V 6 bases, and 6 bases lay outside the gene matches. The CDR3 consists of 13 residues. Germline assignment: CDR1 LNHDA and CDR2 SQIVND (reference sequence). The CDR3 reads CASSGTGMFEQYF. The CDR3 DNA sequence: TGTGCCAGTAGCGGGACAGGGATGTTCGAGCAGTACTTC.

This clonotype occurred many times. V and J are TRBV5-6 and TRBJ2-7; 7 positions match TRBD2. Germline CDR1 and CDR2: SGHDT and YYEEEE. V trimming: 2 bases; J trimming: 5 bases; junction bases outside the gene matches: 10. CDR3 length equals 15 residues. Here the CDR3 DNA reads TGTGCCAGCAGCTTTTCAGCGGGACGGGTCCACGAGCAGTACTTC. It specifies CASSFSAGRVHEQYF.

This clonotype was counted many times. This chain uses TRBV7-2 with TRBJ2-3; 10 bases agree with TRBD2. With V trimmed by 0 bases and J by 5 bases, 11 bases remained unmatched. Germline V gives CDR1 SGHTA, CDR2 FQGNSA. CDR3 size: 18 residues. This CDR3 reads CASSLAGRSGGAEDTQYF. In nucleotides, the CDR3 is TGTGCCAGCAGCTTAGCGGGTCGGAGCGGGGGGGCGGAAGATACGCAGTATTTT.

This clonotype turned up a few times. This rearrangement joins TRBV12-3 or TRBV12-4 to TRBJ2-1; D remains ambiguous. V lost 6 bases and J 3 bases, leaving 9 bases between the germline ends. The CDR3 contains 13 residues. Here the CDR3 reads CASRYGFYNEQFF. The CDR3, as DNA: TGTGCCAGCAGATATGGATTCTACAATGAGCAGTTCTTC.

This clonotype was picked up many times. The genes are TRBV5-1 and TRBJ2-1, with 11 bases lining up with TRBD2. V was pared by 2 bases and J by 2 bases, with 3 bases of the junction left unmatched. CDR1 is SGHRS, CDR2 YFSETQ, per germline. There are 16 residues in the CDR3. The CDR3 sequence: CASSLLAGGTYNEQFF. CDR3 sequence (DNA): TGCGCCAGCAGCTTATTAGCGGGGGGGACCTACAATGAGCAGTTCTTC.

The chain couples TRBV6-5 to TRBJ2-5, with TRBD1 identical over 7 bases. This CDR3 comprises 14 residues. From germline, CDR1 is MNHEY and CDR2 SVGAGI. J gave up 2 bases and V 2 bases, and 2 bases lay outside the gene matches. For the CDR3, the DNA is TGTGCCAGCAGTTACGGGACAGATCAAGAGACCCAGTACTTC. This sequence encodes CASSYGTDQETQYF.

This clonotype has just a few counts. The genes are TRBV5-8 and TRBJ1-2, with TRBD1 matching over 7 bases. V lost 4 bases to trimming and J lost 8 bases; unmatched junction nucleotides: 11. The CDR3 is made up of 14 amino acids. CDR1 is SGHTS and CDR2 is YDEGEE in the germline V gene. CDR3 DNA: TGTGCCAGCAGCCGTTCGACAGGGAGGGACGGCTACACCTTC. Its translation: CASSRSTGRDGYTF.

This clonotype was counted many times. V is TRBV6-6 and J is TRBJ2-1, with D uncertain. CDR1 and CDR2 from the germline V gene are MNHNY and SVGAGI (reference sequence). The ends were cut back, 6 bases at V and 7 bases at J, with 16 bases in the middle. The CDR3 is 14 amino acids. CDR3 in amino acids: CASSFTSLNNEQFF. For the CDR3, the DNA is TGTGCCAGCAGCTTTACGAGTCTCAATAATGAGCAGTTCTTC.

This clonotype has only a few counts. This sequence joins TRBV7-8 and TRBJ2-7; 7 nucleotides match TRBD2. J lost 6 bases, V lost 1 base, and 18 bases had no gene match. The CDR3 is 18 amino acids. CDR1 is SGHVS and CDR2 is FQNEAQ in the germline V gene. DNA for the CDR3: TGTGCCAGCAGCTTAGTTGTCTCGACTAGCCGTCGATCGGGCGAGCAGTACTTC. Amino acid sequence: CASSLVVSTSRRSGEQYF.

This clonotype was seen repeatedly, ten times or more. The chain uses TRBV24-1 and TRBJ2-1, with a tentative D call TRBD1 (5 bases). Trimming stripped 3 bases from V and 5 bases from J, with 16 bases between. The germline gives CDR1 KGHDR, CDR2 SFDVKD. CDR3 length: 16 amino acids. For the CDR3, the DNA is TGTGCCACCAGTGATCCATCTGGGGCCGGCAACAATGAGCAGTTCTTC. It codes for CATSDPSGAGNNEQFF.

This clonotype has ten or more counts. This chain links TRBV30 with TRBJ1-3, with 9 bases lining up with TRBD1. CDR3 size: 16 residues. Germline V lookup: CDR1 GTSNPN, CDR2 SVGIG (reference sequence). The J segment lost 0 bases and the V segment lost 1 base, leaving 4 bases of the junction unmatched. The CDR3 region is CAWSGDRAFSGNTIYF. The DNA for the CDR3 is TGTGCCTGGAGTGGGGACAGGGCTTTCTCTGGAAACACCATATATTTT. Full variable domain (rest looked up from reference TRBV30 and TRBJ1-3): SQTIHQWPATLVQPVGSPLSLECTVEGTSNPNLYWYRQAAGRGLQLLFYSVGIGQISSEVPQNLSASRPQDRQFILSSKKLLLSDSGFYLCAWSGDRAFSGNTIYFGEGSWLTVV.

The CDR3 DNA is TGTGCCAGCAGCGTTACCGGCCAGTTGAACACTGAAGCTTTCTTT. Translation gives CASSVTGQLNTEAFF. This chain uses TRBV9 with TRBJ1-1; unclear D gene. Germline V gene sequence: CDR1 SGDLS, CDR2 YYNGEE. The CDR3 is 15 residues long. Trimming took off 2 bases at V and 0 bases at J, with 11 bases between the two ends.